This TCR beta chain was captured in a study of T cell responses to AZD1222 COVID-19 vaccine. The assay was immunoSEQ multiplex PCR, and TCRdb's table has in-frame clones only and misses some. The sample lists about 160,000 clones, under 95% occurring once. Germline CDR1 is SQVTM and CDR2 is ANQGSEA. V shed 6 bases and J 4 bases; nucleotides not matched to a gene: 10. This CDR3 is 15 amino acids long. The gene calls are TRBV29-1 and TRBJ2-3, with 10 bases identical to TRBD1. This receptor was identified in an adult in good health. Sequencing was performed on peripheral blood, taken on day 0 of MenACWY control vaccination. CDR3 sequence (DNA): TGCAGCGTATATAGACAGGGGGCCGGGGCAGATACGCAGTATTTT. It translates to CSVYRQGAGADTQYF.